The T cell receptor beta chain under discussion was sequenced for a study of T cell responses to AZD1222 COVID-19 vaccine (dated by TCRdb to the early 2020s). For the wider study: AZD1222 recipients given second doses at about 4 weeks or at about 12 weeks were pooled, since spike-specific TCR depth and breadth were not found to differ between the two schedules. A total of about 240 trial participants underwent TCR sequencing, of whom around 200 received two doses of AZD1222 and roughly 25 received two doses of the MenACWY control vaccine. Trial participants were enrolled into age subgroups of 18-55, 56-69 and 70-plus years, which contained around 140, 26 and 57 TCR-sequenced participants, respectively. Study-wide conclusions, independent of this receptor: Because no day 14 peak-response samples were available, repertoires were characterized only after the peak T cell response. Spike-specific TCR breadth and depth rose significantly after two AZD1222 doses compared with day 0 and with MenACWY recipients. Only five or six AZD1222 recipients were SARS-CoV-2 seropositive at baseline, limiting conclusions about previously exposed vaccinees. Most participants were white British and females outnumbered males, and the authors suggested that clonal diversity may have been underestimated. Vaccine-associated CD4 TCRs spanned the whole spike protein, with dominant responses in regions 160-218 and 743-854. Epitopes outside the regions mutated in the B.1.351 and B.1.1.7 variants were reportedly recognized by nearly half of the unique spike-specific TCRs. In the small 56-69-year group, the increase in depth fell short of significance, most likely because of low power.

Concerning this clone: Its antigen target is currently unknown. No much larger clone exists at a distance of one base, and base qualities are not known.

The CDR3 regions of human TCRbeta chains were analyzed by immunosequencing. In the original analysis: TCRs in the repertoires were compared against a reference library of SARS-CoV-2-specific TCRs that had been generated with the MIRA antigen-specificity platform. Breadth meant the fraction of unique TCRs that were SARS-CoV-2-associated, whereas depth meant the fraction of total T cells that were SARS-CoV-2-associated. Using the MIRA data, each spike-specific TCR was mapped to the spike region that the TCR reacts to and placed in a CD4 or CD8 class. Log10-transformed breadth and depth values were compared by one-way ANOVA with Sidak's multiple comparisons tests. TCRdb stores this immuneACCESS table with in-frame sequences only. Part of the clones is absent; in the studies checked, under half of the shortfall reflects unresolved V genes, and no reason is known for the rest. The D gene and trimming were derived from the DNA, and the V and J assignments and clone size from that table. The sample contains approximately 110,000 clones, around 89% of them found a single time. 4% to 5.5% of the sample goes to the ten largest clones.

Interpreted using the paper, the time point label stands for: baseline before first vaccination. Vaccinee samples were obtained from the UK trials COV001 and COV002, which included a single-blind randomized controlled phase 2/3 trial of AZD1222 (ChAdOx1 nCoV-19) in healthy adults. For TCRbeta chain sequencing, PBMC samples were collected from trial participants at day 0 and at day 28 after the second dose. The receptor was isolated from an adult in good health. The specimen was peripheral blood, collected on day 0 of AZD1222 vaccination.

The bases are TGTGCCATCAGTGAAGTCGGAAATCAGCCCCAGCATTTT. It codes for CAISEVGNQPQHF. Rearrangement joined TRBV10-3 to TRBJ1-5, with no reliable assignment of the D segment. Trimming at the junction amounts to 3 bases on V and 4 bases on J, and the germline ends lie 7 bases apart. The germline V gene gives CDR1 as ENHRY and CDR2 as SYGVKD. Inclusive of the bounding cysteine and phenylalanine, the CDR3 is 13 residues long. Just the 39-base CDR3 DNA is kept, in frame starting at base 1.